The 6 T cell receptor beta chains presented below share a single source sample, sequenced in a study of CD8 T cells in Susac syndrome. When the RNA was reverse transcribed, random hexamers were used with an input of about 0.45 to 1 ug. One entry per CDR3 protein results from TCRdb running MiXCR on the immunoSEQ multiplex PCR reads. The table has around 130,000 distinct CDR3 sequences, roughly 80% seen once; the top ten hold 0.51%. Input material: CD8+ T cells from PBMCs. Source of these receptors: a human donor with multiple sclerosis.

The rearrangement links TRBV5-1 to TRBJ2-7; 9 bases are shared with TRBD2. CDR3 length: 14 amino acids. The ends lost 0 bases at V and 3 bases at J; junction bases unmatched: 1. CDR1 is SGHRS and CDR2 is YFSETQ in the germline V gene. CDR3 sequence: CASSLGTSDYEQYV. The CDR3 bases are TGCGCCAGCAGCTTGGGGACTAGCGACTACGAGCAGTACGTC.

The V and J genes are TRBV28 and TRBJ1-4; TRBD1 is a possible D gene (5 bases). V dropped 3 bases and J dropped 6 bases, with 20 bases sitting between them. The CDR3 is 17 amino acids. The V gene's germline CDR1 is MDHEN and CDR2 SYDVKM. Here the CDR3 reads CASSLASHGGLDEKLFF. Written as DNA, the CDR3 is TGTGCCAGCAGTTTGGCCTCCCACGGGGGTCTAGATGAAAAACTGTTTTTT.

The rearrangement links TRBV7-8 to TRBJ2-3; no clear D. Germline V gene sequence: CDR1 SGHVS, CDR2 FQNEAQ. CDR3 length: 12 residues. The germline V and J ends were trimmed by 0 bases and 5 bases, with 3 bases remaining between them. The DNA of the CDR3 is TGTGCCAGCAGCTTAGCGGTAGATACGCAGTATTTT. It translates to CASSLAVDTQYF.

This clonotype was counted once. This sequence joins TRBV11-2 and TRBJ2-5; possibly TRBD1 for D (7 bases). Germline-derived CDR1 and CDR2 are SGHAT and FQNNGV. V lost 4 bases, J lost 1 base, and 28 bases lay in between. The CDR3 sequence is 20 residues long. The CDR3 DNA reads TGTGCCAGCAGCTCCCCGGGGCCAGGGGGGTCCCGTGTGTTCCAAGAGACCCAGTACTTC. Amino acids: CASSSPGPGGSRVFQETQYF.

This clonotype was recorded once. The V call is TRBV19, the J call TRBJ2-1, with D perhaps matching TRBD1 (5 bases). Germline CDR1 reads LNHDA; CDR2 reads SQIVND (reference sequence). V was pared by 0 bases and J by 7 bases, with 7 bases between. This CDR3 region has 13 residues. The CDR3 DNA is TGTGCCAGTAGTATAGACAGGGCTAATGAGCAGTTCTTC. It is translated as CASSIDRANEQFF.

In nucleotides, the CDR3 is TGTGCCAGTAGTATTCTAGGCGGGAGGGCGGCAGATACGCAGTATTTT. Its translation is CASSILGGRAADTQYF. The rearrangement joins TRBV19 to TRBJ2-3, with TRBD2 matching 9 bases. The CDR3 consists of 16 residues. CDR1 and CDR2 from the germline V gene are LNHDA and SQIVND (reference sequence). V dropped 3 bases and J dropped 4; count of bases not matched to a gene: 8.